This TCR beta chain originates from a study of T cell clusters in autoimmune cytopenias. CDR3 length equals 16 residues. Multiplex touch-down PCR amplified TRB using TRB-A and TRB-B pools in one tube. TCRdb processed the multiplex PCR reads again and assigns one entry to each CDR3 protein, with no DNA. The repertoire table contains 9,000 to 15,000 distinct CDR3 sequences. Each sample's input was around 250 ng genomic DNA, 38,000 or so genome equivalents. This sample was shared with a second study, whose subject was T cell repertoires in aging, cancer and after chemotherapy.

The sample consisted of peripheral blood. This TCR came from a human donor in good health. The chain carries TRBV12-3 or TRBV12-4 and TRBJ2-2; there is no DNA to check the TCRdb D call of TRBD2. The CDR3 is CASSQLAGANTGELFF.